Listed here are 23 T cell receptor beta chains from one sample, sequenced in a study of T cell responses to AZD1222 COVID-19 vaccine. Produced via immunoSEQ multiplex PCR; TCRdb's table is partial and in-frame only. The sample records over 140,000 clones, 92% being singletons. The specimen comprised peripheral blood, sampled on day 0 of AZD1222 vaccination. Source of these receptors: an adult in good health.

CDR3 in DNA: TGTGCCACCAGCAGAGGGGGACAGGGTGCCACCGGGGAGCTGTTTTTT. Its protein product is CATSRGGQGATGELFF. The J gene is TRBJ2-2, the V gene TRBV15; TRBD1 aligns across 9 bases. In germline, CDR1 is LNHNV, CDR2 YYDKDF (reference sequence). J was trimmed by 4 bases and V by 1 base; bases with no gene match: 4. This CDR3 region has 16 residues.

The chain has TRBV27 and TRBJ2-7; D not certain. The V gene's germline CDR1 is MNHEY and CDR2 SMNVEV (reference sequence). V was clipped by 0 bases and J by 2 bases, with 11 bases between them. The CDR3 totals 15 residues. DNA for the CDR3: TGTGCCAGCAGTTTATCTGGAACGGAAACCTACGAGCAGTACTTC. It is translated as CASSLSGTETYEQYF.

This sequence joins TRBV2 and TRBJ2-7; possibly TRBD1 or TRBD2 for D (6 bases each). The CDR3 is 14 residues long. The germline V gene encodes CDR1 SNHLY and CDR2 FYNNEI. Trimming left V 6 bases short and J 2 bases short, with 14 bases between. This chain's CDR3 is CASRATGAAYEQYF. DNA for the CDR3: TGTGCCAGCAGAGCCACGGGGGCTGCCTACGAGCAGTACTTC. The full variable domain, rest sourced from reference TRBV2 and TRBJ2-7, is EPEVTQTPSHQVTQMGQEVILRCVPISNHLYFYWYRQILGQKVEFLVSFYNNEISEKSEIFDDQFSVERPDGSNFTLKIRSTKLEDSAMYFCASRATGAAYEQYFGPGTRLTVT.

Concerning this clone: Other nucleotide sequences in the sample specify the same CDR3. The chain employs TRBV28 and TRBJ2-3, with 10 bases matching TRBD1. J gave up 4 bases and V 3 bases, and 1 base lay outside the gene matches. CDR3 length: 14 amino acids. Germline V lookup: CDR1 MDHEN, CDR2 SYDVKM. DNA for the CDR3: TGTGCCAGCAGTTTGACAGGGGGCGCAGATACGCAGTATTTT. It encodes CASSLTGGADTQYF.

The chain joins TRBV5-1 to TRBJ2-2; D may be TRBD1 (6 bases). The length of the CDR3 is 15 residues. V was shortened by 3 bases and J by 7 bases, with 16 bases between the two germline ends. From germline, CDR1 is SGHRS and CDR2 YFSETQ. The CDR3 sequence is CASSSRDNQDGELFF. CDR3 bases: TGCGCCAGCAGCTCAAGGGACAACCAGGACGGGGAGCTGTTTTTT. Full variable domain (missing parts from reference TRBV5-1 and TRBJ2-2): KAGVTQTPRYLIKTRGQQVTLSCSPISGHRSVSWYQQTPGQGLQFLFEYFSETQRNKGNFPGRFSGRQFSNSRSEMNVSTLELGDSALYLCASSSRDNQDGELFFGEGSRLTVL.

The rearrangement uses TRBV2 and TRBJ1-5, with 7 nucleotides matching TRBD1. The CDR3 loop spans 15 amino acids. Losses at the gene ends were 4 bases for V and 4 bases for J; bases not matched to a gene: 7. Germline values: CDR1 SNHLY, CDR2 FYNNEI. This chain's CDR3 is CASSVSGQANQPQHF. In nucleotides, the CDR3 is TGTGCCAGCAGTGTTTCAGGACAGGCAAATCAGCCCCAGCATTTT.

The chain carries TRBV10-3 and TRBJ1-1, with 8 bases aligning to TRBD1. The CDR3 loop spans 15 amino acids. Germline values: CDR1 ENHRY, CDR2 SYGVKD. The V gene end was trimmed by 4 bases and the J gene end by 3 bases; junction bases not matched to a gene: 7. The CDR3, as DNA: TGTGCCATCAGTGTATACGACAGGGGACACACTGAAGCTTTCTTT. Protein: CAISVYDRGHTEAFF.

This chain's CDR3 is CASSPAGFYEQYF. DNA for the CDR3: TGTGCCAGCAGCCCCGCGGGTTTTTACGAGCAGTACTTC. The J gene is TRBJ2-7, the V gene TRBV6-6, with D perhaps TRBD2 (5 bases). The CDR3 totals 13 residues. CDR1 and CDR2 (germline): MNHNY, SVGAGI (reference sequence). Trimming removed 6 bases from V and 4 bases from J, with 13 bases in between.

V and J are TRBV5-6 and TRBJ2-7, with a weak D call TRBD1 (5 bases). Trimming stripped 4 bases from V and 2 bases from J, with 13 bases between. CDR1 and CDR2 (germline): SGHDT, YYEEEE. The CDR3 runs to 14 residues. The CDR3 nucleotides are TGTGCCAGCAGCCATTCAGACAGTCCCTACGAGCAGTACTTC. This encodes CASSHSDSPYEQYF.

J is TRBJ2-2 and V is TRBV6-5, with 15 bases aligning to TRBD2. CDR3 length equals 15 residues. Germline assignment: CDR1 MNHEY and CDR2 SVGAGI. After removal of 6 bases from V and 13 bases from J, the junction contained 9 bases not matched to a gene. The CDR3 nucleotides read TGTGCCAGCAGCTCTGGACTAGCGGGAGGGCCTAGGCTGTTTTTT. Translation gives CASSSGLAGGPRLFF.

The gene calls are TRBV6-6 and TRBJ1-3; a possible D gene is TRBD1 (5 bases). CDR1 and CDR2 (germline): MNHNY, SVGAGI (reference sequence). The CDR3 is 15 amino acids. V lost 8 bases and J lost 0, with 14 bases in between. The CDR3 sequence is CASSSGGDSGNTIYF. DNA of the CDR3: TGTGCCAGCTCTTCCGGGGGGGACTCTGGAAACACCATATATTTT.

The rearrangement links TRBV28 to TRBJ2-1; tentatively, D is TRBD1 (6 bases). The germline V gene encodes CDR1 MDHEN and CDR2 SYDVKM. The CDR3 is made up of 15 amino acids. Trimming took 4 bases from V and 7 from J, leaving 17 bases between them. Here the CDR3 reads CASSSPRTVSNEQFF. CDR3 bases: TGTGCCAGCAGTTCGCCTAGGACAGTATCGAATGAGCAGTTCTTC. Full variable domain (outside the CDR3, taken from reference TRBV28 and TRBJ2-1): DVKVTQSSRYLVKRTGEKVFLECVQDMDHENMFWYRQDPGLGLRLIYFSYDVKMKEKGDIPEGYSVSREKKERFSLILESASTNQTSMYLCASSSPRTVSNEQFFGPGTRLTVL.

The chain is built from TRBV7-9 and TRBJ2-1; either TRBD1 or TRBD2 may supply D (6 bases each). V was trimmed by 5 bases and J by 5 bases, leaving 19 bases between them. This CDR3 has 16 amino acids. The germline gives CDR1 SEHNR, CDR2 FQNEAQ (reference sequence). The CDR3 nucleotides are TGTGCCAGCAGCCAGGGGTTAGGCGGGACGAACAATGAGCAGTTCTTC. Translation: CASSQGLGGTNNEQFF.

The V and J genes are TRBV5-6 and TRBJ2-5; no firm D call. The ends were cut back, 2 bases at V and 4 bases at J, with 21 bases in the middle. The CDR3 has 17 amino acids. The germline CDR1 and CDR2 sequences are SGHDT and YYEEEE. The CDR3 region has the DNA TGTGCCAGCAGCTTAAGGGAAGACCCCGGTTTAGGAGAGACCCAGTACTTC. It encodes CASSLREDPGLGETQYF.

The V and J genes are TRBV7-2 and TRBJ2-7; D perhaps matches TRBD2 (5 bases). This CDR3 is 15 amino acids long. Germline V lookup: CDR1 SGHTA, CDR2 FQGNSA. The V end lost 4 bases, the J end lost 10 bases, and 23 bases lay between the germline ends. The CDR3 DNA is TGTGCCAGCAGCTCTCCCCGCGAGGGCAAATTACTACAGTACTTC. Its translation is CASSSPREGKLLQYF.

This sequence joins TRBV4-1 and TRBJ1-1; tentative D call: TRBD1 (5 bases). The CDR3 extends over 18 amino acids. Germline V lookup: CDR1 MGHRA, CDR2 YSYEKL. With 1 base removed from V and 1 base from J, the gap between germline ends came to 19 bases. The CDR3: CASSQGEGNRRENTEAFF. The CDR3 DNA is TGCGCCAGCAGCCAAGGAGAGGGGAACAGGCGCGAGAACACTGAAGCTTTCTTT.

This sequence joins TRBV19 and TRBJ2-6; unclear D gene. Trimming cost V 1 base and J 1 base, with 8 bases left between them. The CDR3 contains 16 residues. Germline V CDR1 and CDR2: LNHDA, SQIVND (reference sequence). CDR3 sequence (DNA): TGTGCCAGTAGTATAGTGTGGATGTCTGGGGCCAACGTCCTGACTTTC. Translation: CASSIVWMSGANVLTF.

The chain uses TRBV27 and TRBJ1-6; no clear D. CDR1 is MNHEY, CDR2 SMNVEV, per germline (reference sequence). This CDR3 has 17 amino acids. V lost 5 bases, J lost 3 bases, and 17 bases lay in between. This CDR3 is CASSPLRDIYYNSPLHF. The CDR3 DNA follows: TGTGCCAGCAGTCCCCTCCGCGACATTTACTATAATTCACCCCTCCACTTT.

The chain recombines TRBV7-9 with TRBJ2-3; D gene uncertain. The ends were cut back, 8 bases at V and 2 bases at J, with 17 bases in the middle. Per the germline V gene, CDR1 is SEHNR and CDR2 is FQNEAQ (reference sequence). CDR3 length: 15 amino acids. CDR3 residues: CASSKGQVATDTQYF. The CDR3 region has the DNA TGTGCCAGCTCAAAGGGTCAGGTGGCCACAGATACGCAGTATTTT.

This clone was seen a single time. CDR3 in DNA: TGTGCCAGCAGTCCTCTGGGACAGGGGTACTATGGCTACACCTTC. It codes for CASSPLGQGYYGYTF. V usage is TRBV28 and J usage is TRBJ1-2, with 10 bases fitting TRBD1. CDR3 size: 15 residues. J was trimmed by 3 bases and V by 5 bases; bases with no gene match: 6. Germline lookup yields CDR1 MDHEN and CDR2 SYDVKM.

The chain employs TRBV29-1 and TRBJ2-5; 10 bases fit TRBD2. V shed 4 bases, J shed 0 bases, and the junction held 5 bases outside the gene matches. Germline CDR1 SQVTM, CDR2 ANQGSEA. The CDR3 has 15 residues. The CDR3 bases are TGCAGCGTTGCCGGACTAGCGGAATACCAAGAGACCCAGTACTTC. Translating gives CSVAGLAEYQETQYF.

The chain employs TRBV29-1 and TRBJ2-7; D uncertain. Germline V CDR1 and CDR2: SQVTM, ANQGSEA. V lost 5 bases and J 2 bases, leaving 16 bases between the germline ends. This CDR3 region has 14 residues. DNA for the CDR3: TGCAGCGTTCAACAGAGCGCCACTCCCTACGAGCAGTACTTC. Its protein is CSVQQSATPYEQYF.

The chain carries TRBV11-3 and TRBJ2-5; D gene ambiguous. Between the trimmed V and J ends, which lost 5 bases and 0 bases, there was a span of 13 bases. The CDR3 length is 15 residues. CDR1 is SGHNT and CDR2 is YENEEA in the germline V gene. CDR3 sequence reads: CASSPSPGNQETQYF. The CDR3, as DNA: TGTGCCAGCAGCCCCTCACCAGGAAACCAAGAGACCCAGTACTTC.